Listed here are 26 T cell receptor beta chains from one sample, sequenced in a study of T cells and Merkel cell carcinoma outcomes. The repertoire was sequenced with immunoSEQ multiplex PCR; TCRdb's copy has only in-frame clones and lacks some. The table lists about 6,400 clones, over 60% of them singletons. Source material: tumor tissue from Merkel cell carcinoma. The receptors were gathered from a human donor with Merkel cell carcinoma. Some clones in this sample may be carry-over from other donors' samples.

This chain uses TRBV5-5 with TRBJ2-5, with 7 bases fitting TRBD2. Germline V lookup: CDR1 SGHKS, CDR2 YYEKEE (reference sequence). Trimming at V came to 1 base and at J to 1 base, leaving 10 bases not matched to a gene. The CDR3 is 17 residues long. CDR3 in DNA: TGTGCCAGCAGCTTGCGACTGGTAGGCGGGGGCCAAGAGACCCAGTACTTC. It is translated as CASSLRLVGGGQETQYF.

The V and J genes are TRBV19 and TRBJ2-2; 11 bases agree with TRBD2. CDR1 and CDR2 (germline): LNHDA, SQIVND (reference sequence). The J segment lost 5 bases and the V segment lost 5 bases, leaving 4 bases of the junction unmatched. The CDR3 is 15 amino acids. CDR3 nucleotide sequence: TGTGCCAGTAGTGGGGGACTAGCGGCTACCGGGGAGCTGTTTTTT. As protein: CASSGGLAATGELFF. The full variable domain, with the rest looked up from reference TRBV19 and TRBJ2-2, is DGGITQSPKYLFRKEGQNVTLSCEQNLNHDAMYWYRQDPGQGLRLIYYSQIVNDFQKGDIAEGYSVSREKKESFPLTVTSAQKNPTAFYLCASSGGLAATGELFFGEGSRLTVL.

The gene calls are TRBV29-1 and TRBJ2-1; 11 positions agree with TRBD2. Germline CDR1 reads SQVTM; CDR2 reads ANQGSEA. The ends lost 6 bases at V and 3 bases at J; junction bases unmatched: 25. This CDR3 has 21 amino acids. Here the CDR3 reads CSVPQGRPTSGAFQNYNEQFF. The CDR3 DNA sequence: TGCAGCGTACCTCAGGGGCGTCCGACTAGCGGGGCTTTCCAAAACTACAATGAGCAGTTCTTC.

V and J are TRBV18 and TRBJ1-3; possibly TRBD1 for D (6 bases). CDR1 and CDR2 from the germline V gene are KGHSH and LQKENI. The CDR3 extends over 11 amino acids. Between the trimmed V and J ends, which lost 6 bases and 8 bases, there was a span of 8 bases. The CDR3 bases are TGTGCCAGCTCCCCAGGGGACACCATATATTTT. Translation: CASSPGDTIYF. Full variable domain (outside the CDR3, taken from reference TRBV18 and TRBJ1-3): NAGVMQNPRHLVRRRGQEARLRCSPMKGHSHVYWYRQLPEEGLKFMVYLQKENIIDESGMPKERFSAEFPKEGPSILRIQQVVRGDSAAYFCASSPGDTIYFGEGSWLTVV.

This clone was seen once. This chain links TRBV7-2 with TRBJ2-7; D call uncertain. Looked up from germline, CDR1 is SGHTA and CDR2 is FQGNSA. With 6 bases removed from V and 0 bases from J, the gap between germline ends came to 6 bases. The CDR3 has 12 residues. The CDR3 DNA follows: TGTGCCAGCAGTCTGAGCTCCTACGAGCAGTACTTC. Translated: CASSLSSYEQYF.

This clone appeared a single time. The chain uses TRBV30 and TRBJ1-1; D possibly corresponds to TRBD1 (5 bases). The V gene lost 2 bases and the J gene lost 4 bases, with 17 bases spanning the gap. The germline CDR1 and CDR2 sequences are GTSNPN and SVGIG (reference sequence). The CDR3 spans 15 residues. The CDR3 DNA follows: TGTGCCTGGAGTTACCCAGGGATGCGGGGCACTGAAGCTTTCTTT. Translation: CAWSYPGMRGTEAFF.

The V call is TRBV19, the J call TRBJ2-2; D is ambiguous. The CDR3 extends over 15 amino acids. In germline, CDR1 is LNHDA, CDR2 SQIVND (reference sequence). V gave up 2 bases and J gave up 0 bases, with 7 bases separating them. The CDR3 nucleotides read TGTGCCAGTAGTATATCTCTACCGAACACCGGGGAGCTGTTTTTT. It codes for CASSISLPNTGELFF.

Concerning this clone: The junction does not match germline at one end; this may be a read error. CDR3 in amino acids: CASSLSWIGVGQETQYF. The DNA for the CDR3 is TGTGCTAGCAGCTTGTCGTGGATAGGGGTCGGACAAGAGACCCAGTACTTC. The V gene is TRBV5-5, the J gene TRBJ2-5; tentative D call: TRBD1 (5 bases). CDR1 is SGHKS, CDR2 YYEKEE, per germline (reference sequence). The CDR3 consists of 17 residues. The full variable domain, with the rest looked up from reference TRBV5-5 and TRBJ2-5, is DAGVTQSPTHLIKTRGQQVTLRCSPISGHKSVSWYQQVLGQGPQFIFQYYEKEERGRGNFPDRFSARQFPNYSSELNVNALLLGDSALYLCASSLSWIGVGQETQYFGPGTRLLVL.

The chain combines TRBV19 with TRBJ2-2, with a possible D match to TRBD1 (6 bases). Germline CDR1 is LNHDA and CDR2 is SQIVND (reference sequence). CDR3 length equals 14 residues. V was trimmed by 3 bases and J by 3 bases, leaving 8 bases between them. The CDR3 region has the DNA TGTGCCAGTAGTATTGCAGGGGACACCGGGGAGCTGTTTTTT. Its protein product is CASSIAGDTGELFF.

This rearrangement joins TRBV9 to TRBJ1-2; 7 bases are a match to TRBD1. CDR3 length: 13 residues. Unmatched junction bases numbered 7, after V lost 2 bases and J lost 9 bases. The germline V gene encodes CDR1 SGDLS and CDR2 YYNGEE. The CDR3 region is CASSVLGDSSYTF. CDR3 in DNA: TGTGCCAGCAGCGTCCTCGGGGACAGTAGCTACACCTTC. Based on the CDR3 plus reference TRBV9 and TRBJ1-2, the full variable domain is DSGVTQTPKHLITATGQRVTLRCSPRSGDLSVYWYQQSLDQGLQFLIQYYNGEERAKGNILERFSAQQFPDLHSELNLSSLELGDSALYFCASSVLGDSSYTFGSGTRLTVV.

This chain uses TRBV6-6 with TRBJ2-3, with D unclear. This CDR3 has 14 amino acids. Between the trimmed V and J ends, which lost 4 bases and 0 bases, there was a span of 8 bases. The germline V gene encodes CDR1 MNHNY and CDR2 SVGAGI (reference sequence). For the CDR3, the DNA is TGTGCCAGCAGTTGGGTGACTAGCACAGATACGCAGTATTTT. Encoded protein: CASSWVTSTDTQYF.

The chain combines TRBV7-3 with TRBJ2-5; D is perhaps TRBD2 (6 bases). V was clipped by 3 bases and J by 5 bases, with 16 bases between them. The germline V gene encodes CDR1 SGHTA and CDR2 FQGTGA. The CDR3 runs 15 residues. The CDR3 DNA reads as TGTGCCAGCAGCTTGGACATATCGGGGGTCGAGACCCAGTACTTC. It specifies CASSLDISGVETQYF.

The gene calls are TRBV6-1 and TRBJ1-2; TRBD1 is a possible D gene (5 bases). From germline, CDR1 is MNHNS and CDR2 SASEGT. The CDR3 contains 13 residues. Trimming removed 6 bases at V and 6 bases at J, with 14 bases between. The CDR3 DNA is TGTGCCAGCAGCGCCCAAGGAGGGGATGGCTACACCTTC. It codes for CASSAQGGDGYTF.

This chain links TRBV30 with TRBJ2-2; 12 bases map to TRBD2. With 3 bases clipped from V and 5 bases from J, the junction kept 4 bases outside the gene matches. This CDR3 spans 15 amino acids. Germline values: CDR1 GTSNPN, CDR2 SVGIG (reference sequence). CDR3 residues: CAWRRLAGVTGELFF. The CDR3 bases are TGTGCCTGGAGAAGACTAGCGGGAGTTACCGGGGAGCTGTTTTTT.

Within the sample, this clone is medium-sized. This chain joins TRBV7-8 and TRBJ1-3; D possibly corresponds to TRBD1 (5 bases). The germline V gene has CDR1 SGHVS and CDR2 FQNEAQ. The V end was cut by 1 base, the J end by 1 base, with 8 bases between. This CDR3 is built from 15 residues. The CDR3 is CASSLEAGSGNTIYF. The CDR3, as DNA: TGTGCCAGCAGCTTAGAGGCAGGGTCTGGAAACACCATATATTTT. Supplemented by reference TRBV7-8 and TRBJ1-3, the full variable domain reads GAGVSQSPRYKVAKRGQDVALRCDPISGHVSLFWYQQALGQGPEFLTYFQNEAQLDKSGLPSDRFFAERPEGSVSTLKIQRTQQEDSAVYLCASSLEAGSGNTIYFGEGSWLTVV.

The chain carries TRBV5-1 and TRBJ1-2; a weak D match, TRBD1 (5 bases). Germline V gives CDR1 SGHRS, CDR2 YFSETQ. CDR3 length equals 18 residues. Trimming left V 4 bases short and J 4 bases short, with 26 bases between. The CDR3 nucleotides are TGCGCCAGCAGCCCCACGGGGACGCTACACCCTCCCCCCTATGGCTACACCTTC. The encoded protein is CASSPTGTLHPPPYGYTF.

This clone occurred a few times. The chain has TRBV7-8 and TRBJ2-5; TRBD1 might be the D (5 bases). V was clipped by 0 bases and J by 4 bases, with 15 bases between them. The CDR3 runs to 16 residues. Germline-derived CDR1 and CDR2 are SGHVS and FQNEAQ. The CDR3 DNA sequence: TGTGCCAGCAGCTTAGCCCCAGGACAAGCCGGAGAGACCCAGTACTTC. Translated: CASSLAPGQAGETQYF.

This clone has a handful of counts. The chain couples TRBV7-8 to TRBJ1-2; D possibly corresponds to TRBD1 (5 bases). Germline assignment: CDR1 SGHVS and CDR2 FQNEAQ. The CDR3 extends over 19 amino acids. V lost 1 base to trimming and J lost 4 bases, with 25 bases between them. The CDR3 sequence is CASSLGTGTVKSNSYGYTF. CDR3 in DNA: TGTGCCAGCAGCTTAGGTACAGGAACCGTAAAATCAAACTCCTATGGCTACACCTTC.

The CDR3 nucleotides are TGTGCCAGCAGCGCGTTAGCGGGAGTATCTTTAGATACGCAGTATTTT. This translates into CASSALAGVSLDTQYF. This chain links TRBV9 with TRBJ2-3, with TRBD2 matching over 9 bases. The CDR3 runs 16 residues. The V and J ends lost 3 bases and 5 bases, in that order; junction bases with no gene match: 10. Germline lookup yields CDR1 SGDLS and CDR2 YYNGEE.

The table lists this clone with a count of one. This chain joins TRBV5-1 and TRBJ2-5; D ambiguous. The J call is in doubt because the DNA end fits TRBJ2-7 better. Germline assignment: CDR1 SGHRS and CDR2 YFSETQ. The CDR3 has 14 amino acids. CDR3 bases: TGCGCCAGCACCCTTGGTGTCTGGGCCTACGAGCAGTACTTC. It specifies CASTLGVWAYEQYF.

The rearrangement joins TRBV6-5 to TRBJ1-2, with D unresolved. The germline gives CDR1 MNHEY, CDR2 SVGAGI. Trimming took off 6 bases at V and 7 bases at J, with 18 bases between the two ends. The CDR3 sequence is 14 residues long. The CDR3 coding sequence is TGTGCCAGCAGGCTGGGTGGTGCAGTAGGTGGCTACACCTTC. Its protein is CASRLGGAVGGYTF.

A note on this clone: This sequence may be a read error, since a much larger clone differs from it by one base. The genes are TRBV7-3 and TRBJ2-1, with TRBD1 matching 7 bases. Trimming removed 4 bases from V and 12 bases from J; junction bases left unmatched: 6. Germline loops: CDR1 SGHTA, CDR2 FQGTGA. The CDR3 consists of 12 residues. The CDR3 reads CASSSTRTGQFF. Written as DNA, the CDR3 is TGTGCCAGCAGCTCTACCAGGACAGGGCAGTTCTTC.

As regards this clone: Other DNA sequences from this sample encode an identical CDR3 as well. The chain uses TRBV19 and TRBJ2-6; the D gene could be TRBD1 or TRBD2 (5 bases each). Trimming took off 8 bases at V and 1 base at J, with 12 bases between the two ends. The CDR3 totals 15 residues. CDR1 and CDR2 from the germline V gene are LNHDA and SQIVND (reference sequence). The CDR3 sequence: CASGTLGSGANVLTF. CDR3 nucleotide sequence: TGTGCCAGTGGGACGCTTGGTTCTGGGGCCAACGTCCTGACTTTC.

The CDR3 loop is CASSEGHLTDTQYF. CDR3 bases: TGTGCCAGCAGCGAGGGACACCTCACAGATACGCAGTATTTT. V is TRBV9 and J is TRBJ2-3, with D possibly TRBD1 on 6 matching bases. Germline V lookup: CDR1 SGDLS, CDR2 YYNGEE. V lost 3 bases, J lost 2 bases, and 10 bases lay in between. The CDR3 extends over 14 amino acids. Full variable domain (missing parts from reference TRBV9 and TRBJ2-3): DSGVTQTPKHLITATGQRVTLRCSPRSGDLSVYWYQQSLDQGLQFLIQYYNGEERAKGNILERFSAQQFPDLHSELNLSSLELGDSALYFCASSEGHLTDTQYFGPGTRLTVL.

This clone has only a few counts. The chain has TRBV28 and TRBJ2-6; D remains ambiguous. The CDR3 consists of 13 residues. V gave up 3 bases and J gave up 0 bases, with 0 bases separating them. Germline lookup yields CDR1 MDHEN and CDR2 SYDVKM. Here the CDR3 DNA reads TGTGCCAGCAGTTTCTCTGGGGCCAACGTCCTGACTTTC. Its protein product is CASSFSGANVLTF.

V is TRBV4-1 and J is TRBJ2-6, with no clear D. The CDR3 loop spans 16 amino acids. Per the germline V gene, CDR1 is MGHRA and CDR2 is YSYEKL. Trimming pared 0 bases from V and 0 bases from J, leaving 6 bases between. CDR3 in amino acids: CASSQEESSGANVLTF. CDR3 in DNA: TGCGCCAGCAGCCAAGAAGAGAGCTCTGGGGCCAACGTCCTGACTTTC.